This TCR beta chain was identified in a study of control samples from healthy donors and cancer patients. Trimming took 2 bases from V and 4 from J, leaving 11 bases between them. Germline CDR1 reads MNHEY; CDR2 reads SVGEGT. This CDR3 contains 14 residues. Using immunoSEQ multiplex PCR, the repertoire was profiled, and TCRdb retains in-frame clones only, with some absent. The data contain about 180,000 clones, approximately 92% of them singletons. The TCR sequence derives from a man aged 25-45 years in good health. The chain combines TRBV6-2 or TRBV6-3 with TRBJ1-2; the D gene is possibly TRBD1 (5 bases). Specimen: blood. Here the CDR3 DNA reads TGTGCCAGCAGTTACAGGGGACTCTTCTATGGCTACACCTTC. Amino acids: CASSYRGLFYGYTF.